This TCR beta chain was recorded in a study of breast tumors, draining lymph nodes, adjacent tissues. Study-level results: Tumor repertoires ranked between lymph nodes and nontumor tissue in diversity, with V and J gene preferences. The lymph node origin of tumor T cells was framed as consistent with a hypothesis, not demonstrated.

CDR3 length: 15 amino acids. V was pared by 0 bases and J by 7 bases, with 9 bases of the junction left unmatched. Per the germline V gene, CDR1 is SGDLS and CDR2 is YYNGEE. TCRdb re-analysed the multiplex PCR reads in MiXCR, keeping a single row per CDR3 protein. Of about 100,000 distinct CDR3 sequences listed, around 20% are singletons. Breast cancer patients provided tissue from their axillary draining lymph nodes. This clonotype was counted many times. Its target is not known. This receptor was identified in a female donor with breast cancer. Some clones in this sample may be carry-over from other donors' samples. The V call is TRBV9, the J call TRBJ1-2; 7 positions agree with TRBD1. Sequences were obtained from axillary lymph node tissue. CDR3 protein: CASSVEARGESGYTF. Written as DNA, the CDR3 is TGTGCCAGCAGCGTAGAGGCCAGGGGGGAATCTGGCTACACCTTC.